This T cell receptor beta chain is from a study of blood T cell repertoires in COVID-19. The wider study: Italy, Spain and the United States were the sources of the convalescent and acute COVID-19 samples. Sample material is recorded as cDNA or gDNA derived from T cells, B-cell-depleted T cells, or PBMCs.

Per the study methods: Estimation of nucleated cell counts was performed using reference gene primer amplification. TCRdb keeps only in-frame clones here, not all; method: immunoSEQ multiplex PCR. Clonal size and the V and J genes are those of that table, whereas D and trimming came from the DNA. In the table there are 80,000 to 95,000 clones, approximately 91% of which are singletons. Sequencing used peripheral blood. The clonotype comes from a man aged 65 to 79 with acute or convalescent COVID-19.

The CDR3 sequence: CASSPRGGSWNTEAFF. The CDR3 coding sequence is TGTGCCAGCAGCCCGAGGGGGGGGAGTTGGAACACTGAAGCTTTCTTT. The rearrangement links TRBV7-2 to TRBJ1-1, with D tentatively TRBD1 (6 bases). The CDR3 extends over 16 amino acids. The V end was cut by 5 bases, the J end by 1 base, with 17 bases between. Germline V CDR1 and CDR2: SGHTA, FQGNSA.